Listed below are T cell receptor beta chains from one sample, sequenced in a study of OX40 agonist ivuxolimab in advanced cancers. Sequenced by immunoSEQ multiplex PCR; TCRdb stores in-frame clones only, minus some. The sample yields 20,000 to 25,000 clones, roughly 84% seen once. Sample: CD4+ or CD8+ T cells sorted from blood, taken in a trial of the OX40 agonist ivuxolimab. Receptor source: an adult with an advanced solid tumor such as melanoma, head and neck, liver or kidney cancer. Each CDR3 is given with its conserved first and last residue. The D gene is left open where the match is weak. Clone size, where shown, is once, few, many, or a class for clones that have expanded.

clone_size	v_call	j_call	d_call	cdr3_nt	cdr3_aa
.	TRBV19	TRBJ1-3	TRBD1	TGTGCCAGTAGTGCCCACCGGGACAGGGCTGGAAACACCATATATTTT	CASSAHRDRAGNTIYF
.	TRBV5-8	TRBJ2-5	.	TGTGCCAGCAGCTTAGGGGGGCCGCCCCGGGTGACCCAGTACTTC	CASSLGGPPRVTQYF
.	TRBV2	TRBJ1-2	.	TGTGCCAGCAGCGAATCAGAAGGGTTGCATGGCTACACCTTC	CASSESEGLHGYTF
.	TRBV11-3	TRBJ2-1	.	TGTGCCAGCAGCCCGCGATTGGAGCAGTTCTTC	CASSPRLEQFF
.	TRBV6-5	TRBJ2-7	TRBD1	TGTGCCAGCAGTCAACGGACAGGGCGGGAGCAGTACTTC	CASSQRTGREQYF
.	TRBV11-2	TRBJ1-5	TRBD1	TGTGCCAGCAGCAACAACAGGGGTAAGCAGCCCCAGCATTTT	CASSNNRGKQPQHF
.	TRBV19	TRBJ1-1	.	TGTGCCGGAGGTGACACTGAAGCTTTCTTT	CAGGDTEAFF
.	TRBV28	TRBJ1-5	.	TGTGCCAGCAGTGGGGGCGGTCAGCCCCAGCATTTT	CASSGGGQPQHF
.	TRBV5-1	TRBJ2-2	.	TGCGCCAGCAGCTTGGAGCCGACGGGCACCGGGGAGCTGTTTTTT	CASSLEPTGTGELFF
.	TRBV6-5	TRBJ1-1	.	TGTGCCAGCAGTTTCCAGGGGCTCACTGAAGCTTTCTTT	CASSFQGLTEAFF
few	TRBV19	TRBJ1-5	TRBD1	TGTGCCAGTAGTCTTTATGGGACAGGGAACAATCAGCCCCAGCATTTT	CASSLYGTGNNQPQHF
.	TRBV2	TRBJ2-7	.	TGTGCCAGCACTGTAAACCCACCGACTGCTGCAGGCCGCGGCGAGCAGTACTTC	CASTVNPPTAAGRGEQYF
.	TRBV5-1	TRBJ1-4	TRBD1	TGCGCCAGCAGCTTGGGACAGGGTAATGAAAAACTGTTTTTT	CASSLGQGNEKLFF
large	TRBV2	TRBJ2-3	.	TGTGCCAGCAGTGAGGGGGCCCTTTACACAGATACGCAGTATTTT	CASSEGALYTDTQYF
.	TRBV4-1	TRBJ2-7	.	TGCGCCAGCAGCCAACCCTGGAGTCGAGCCTACGAGCAGTACTTC	CASSQPWSRAYEQYF
.	TRBV9	TRBJ1-3	.	TGTGCCAGCAGCGTAGCTTACGGGGGAAACACCATATATTTT	CASSVAYGGNTIYF
few	TRBV10-1	TRBJ2-3	.	TGCGCCAGCAGTGATCCTCGGGGACACACAGATACGCAGTATTTT	CASSDPRGHTDTQYF
.	TRBV19	TRBJ1-5	.	TGTGCCAGTAGATGGGAGGGGCGTAGTCAGCCCCAGCATTTT	CASRWEGRSQPQHF
.	TRBV7-9	TRBJ2-3	TRBD1	TGTGCCAGCAGTGAGGGGGCCCTTTACACAGATACGCAGTATTTT	CASSEGALYTDTQYF
.	TRBV30	TRBJ1-1	.	TGTGCCTGGACTGTAGCGGCTAAGGGTTTTCGGATGAACACTGAAGCTTTCTTT	CAWTVAAKGFRMNTEAFF
.	TRBV7-3	TRBJ2-7	.	TGTGCCAGCAGCTTAGAGTTTAGTCAATCCCCCTACGAGCAGTACTTC	CASSLEFSQSPYEQYF
.	TRBV28	TRBJ2-7	.	TGTGCCAGCAGCCAGGGGCCTTCCCGCTACGAGCAGTACTTC	CASSQGPSRYEQYF
.	TRBV19	TRBJ1-5	TRBD1	TGTGCCAGTAGTTGGGACAGCCAAAGCAATCAGCCCCAGCATTTT	CASSWDSQSNQPQHF
.	TRBV6-5	TRBJ2-1	TRBD2	TGTGCCAGCAGTAGATTGACTAGCGGGATAAATGAGCAGTTCTTC	CASSRLTSGINEQFF
.	TRBV5-1	TRBJ1-2	.	TGCGCCAGCAGCTTGGAGGACGGTGGGGAGTACACCTTC	CASSLEDGGEYTF
once	TRBV7-3	TRBJ2-3	.	TGTGCCAGCAGCTTTAGGGGGGGGCCCACAGATACGCAGTATTTT	CASSFRGGPTDTQYF